This T cell receptor (beta chain) was obtained from a study of blood T cell repertoires in COVID-19. CDR1 is SGHAT, CDR2 FQNNGV, per germline. Trimming took 2 bases from V and 0 from J; bases not matched to a gene: 8. There are 19 residues in the CDR3. TCRdb keeps only in-frame clones here, not all; method: immunoSEQ multiplex PCR. The sample contains 350,000 to 450,000 clones, roughly 85% of which appear only once. The receptor was isolated from a woman under 30 with acute or convalescent COVID-19. The sample taken for sequencing was peripheral blood. J is TRBJ2-6 and V is TRBV11-2; 9 bases map to TRBD1. The DNA of the CDR3 is TGTGCCAGCAGCTTAAAAGGACAGGGGATTTCCTCTGGGGCCAACGTCCTGACTTTC. As protein: CASSLKGQGISSGANVLTF.